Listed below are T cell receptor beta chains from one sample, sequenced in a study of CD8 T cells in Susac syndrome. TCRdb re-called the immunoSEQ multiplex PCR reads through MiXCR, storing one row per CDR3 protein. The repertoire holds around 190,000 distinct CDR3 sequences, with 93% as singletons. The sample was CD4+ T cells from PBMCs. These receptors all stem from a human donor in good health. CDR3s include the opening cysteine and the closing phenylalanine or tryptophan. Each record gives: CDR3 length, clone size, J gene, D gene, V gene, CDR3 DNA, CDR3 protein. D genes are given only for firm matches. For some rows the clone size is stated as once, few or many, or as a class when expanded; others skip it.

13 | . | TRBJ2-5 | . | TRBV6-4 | TGTGCCAGCAGTGCCCCTCCTAGGGAGACCCAGTACTTC | CASSAPPRETQYF
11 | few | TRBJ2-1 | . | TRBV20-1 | TGCAGTGCTAGAGAGTACAATGAGCAGTTCTTC | CSAREYNEQFF
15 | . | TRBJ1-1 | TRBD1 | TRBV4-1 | TGCGCCAGCAGCCGACCAGGGGGCGCGAACACTGAAGCTTTCTTT | CASSRPGGANTEAFF
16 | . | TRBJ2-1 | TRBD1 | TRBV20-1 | TGCAGTGCTAGTACCGCTGCTGGACAGGGCGACAATGAGCAGTTCTTC | CSASTAAGQGDNEQFF
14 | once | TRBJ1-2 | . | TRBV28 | TGTGCCAGCACTAGGTCAGACATCATCTATGGCTACACCTTC | CASTRSDIIYGYTF
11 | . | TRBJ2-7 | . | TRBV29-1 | TGCAGCGTATTAACAGGGTACGAGCAGTACTTC | CSVLTGYEQYF
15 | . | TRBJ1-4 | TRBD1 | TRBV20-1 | TGCAGTGCTAGAGATGCGGGACAGGGTAATGAAAAACTGTTTTTT | CSARDAGQGNEKLFF
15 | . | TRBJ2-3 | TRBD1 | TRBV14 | TGTGCCAGCAGCGATATAGGGACAGGGACAGATACGCAGTATTTT | CASSDIGTGTDTQYF
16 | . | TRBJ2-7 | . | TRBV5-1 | TGCGCCAGCAGCTTGGTCGGTAGCGCATTAACCTACGAGCAGTACTTC | CASSLVGSALTYEQYF
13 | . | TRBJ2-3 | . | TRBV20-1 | TGCACTGCGCCGCTTCAGGGCACAGATACGCAGTATTTT | CTAPLQGTDTQYF
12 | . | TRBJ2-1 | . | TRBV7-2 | TGTGCCAGCAGCCTGCGACCGGAGGAGCAGTTCTTC | CASSLRPEEQFF
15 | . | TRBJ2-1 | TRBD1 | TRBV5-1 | TGCGCCAGCAGCTTGCCGGGACAGGGGGGCAATGAGCAGTTCTTC | CASSLPGQGGNEQFF
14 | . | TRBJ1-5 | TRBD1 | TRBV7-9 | TGTGCCAGCAGCCGGGACAGGGAGAATCAGCCCCAGCATTTT | CASSRDRENQPQHF
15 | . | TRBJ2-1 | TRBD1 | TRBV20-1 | TGCAGTGCTCTGCGGGGGACAGGGATGAACAATGAGCAGTTCTTC | CSALRGTGMNNEQFF
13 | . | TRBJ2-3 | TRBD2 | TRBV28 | TGTGCCAGTACGGGACTAGGTCCAGATACGCAGTATTTT | CASTGLGPDTQYF
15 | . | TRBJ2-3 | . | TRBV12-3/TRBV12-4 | TGTGCCAGCAGTTTAGGGTCTCCGGGGGTAGATACGCAGTTTTTT | CASSLGSPGVDTQFF
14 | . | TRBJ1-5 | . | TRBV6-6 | TGTGCCAGCAGTGCAGGTCACAGCAATCAGCCCCAGCATTTT | CASSAGHSNQPQHF
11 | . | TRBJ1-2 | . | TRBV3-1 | TGTGCCAGCAGCCAGGGGATGCGAAGCACCTTC | CASSQGMRSTF
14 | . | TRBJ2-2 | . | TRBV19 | TGTGCCAGTAGTTCGGACGGATGGACCGGGGAGCTGTTTTTT | CASSSDGWTGELFF
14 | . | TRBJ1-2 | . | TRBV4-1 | TGCGCCAGCAGCCAACTCGGGACATACTATGGCTACACCTTC | CASSQLGTYYGYTF
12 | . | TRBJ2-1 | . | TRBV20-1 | TGCAGTGCCCGGGGAACAGCCGACCCGGGGTTCTTC | CSARGTADPGFF
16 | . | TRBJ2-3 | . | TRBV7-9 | TGTGCCAGCAGCGTGCTGAAACAACGCGGGGCAGATACGCAGTATTTT | CASSVLKQRGADTQYF
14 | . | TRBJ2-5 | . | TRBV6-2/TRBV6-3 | TGTGCCAGCAGACTTCAGAGGGGGCAAGAGACCCAGTACTTC | CASRLQRGQETQYF
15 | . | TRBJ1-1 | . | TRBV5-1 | TGCGCCAGCAGCTTGGGGGAGGGAAGAAACACTGAAGCTTTCTTT | CASSLGEGRNTEAFF
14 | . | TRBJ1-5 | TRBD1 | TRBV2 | TGTGCCAGCAGTGGAGACAGGGGAGATCAGCCCCAGCATTTT | CASSGDRGDQPQHF
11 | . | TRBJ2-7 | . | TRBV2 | TGTGCCAGCAGTGCTCGGGACGAGAAGTACTTC | CASSARDEKYF
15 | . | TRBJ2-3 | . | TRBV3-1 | TGTGCCAGCAGCCAAGTTTCAGGGGGCACAGATACGCAGTATTTT | CASSQVSGGTDTQYF
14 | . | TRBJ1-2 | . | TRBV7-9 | TGTGCCAGCAGCCCCCAACTTTCGGATGGGGGCTACACCTTC | CASSPQLSDGGYTF
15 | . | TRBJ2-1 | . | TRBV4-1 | TGCGCCAGCAGTCCCCGAGAAGGGGTCTACAATGAGCAGTTCTTC | CASSPREGVYNEQFF
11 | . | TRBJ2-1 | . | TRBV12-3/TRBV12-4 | TGTGCCAGCAGTCCCCAGCTAGAGCAGTTCTTC | CASSPQLEQFF
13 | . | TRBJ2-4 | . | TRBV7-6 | TGTGCCAGCAGCTCAGGGACCAAAAACATTCAGTACTTC | CASSSGTKNIQYF
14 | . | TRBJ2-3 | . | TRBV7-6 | TGTGCCAGCAGCTTAAGGGTTAGCACAGATACGCAGTATTTT | CASSLRVSTDTQYF
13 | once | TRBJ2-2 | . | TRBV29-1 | TGCAGCGTTGCGAGCTCCAAGGGCGGGGAGCTGTTTTTT | CSVASSKGGELFF
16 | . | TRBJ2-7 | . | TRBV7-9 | TGTGCCAGCAGCTCCCCTACGGGACTCCAACCCTACGAGCAGTACTTC | CASSSPTGLQPYEQYF
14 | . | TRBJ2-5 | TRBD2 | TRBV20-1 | TGCAGTGCTCTACCGGGACTACCACAAGAGACCCAGTACTTC | CSALPGLPQETQYF
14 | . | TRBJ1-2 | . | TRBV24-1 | TGTGCCACCAGTGACACCAAACCTCCCTATGGCTACACCTTC | CATSDTKPPYGYTF
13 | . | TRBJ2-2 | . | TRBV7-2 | TGTGCCAGCAGCCGATACAATCCCGGGGAGCTGTTTTTT | CASSRYNPGELFF
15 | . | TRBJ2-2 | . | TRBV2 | TGTGCCAGCAGGGACAGCTCTCTACGGACCGGGGAGCTGTTTTTT | CASRDSSLRTGELFF
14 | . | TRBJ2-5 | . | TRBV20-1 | TGCAGTGCCACGAGAACAGCGAGACAAGAGACCCAGTACTTC | CSATRTARQETQYF
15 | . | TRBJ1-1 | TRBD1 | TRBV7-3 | TGTGCCAGCAGCTCAGACAGGGTCTTGAACACTGAAGCTTTCTTT | CASSSDRVLNTEAFF
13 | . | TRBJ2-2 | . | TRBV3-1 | TGTGCCAGCAGCCAAGATCGAGACGGGGAGCTGTTTTTT | CASSQDRDGELFF
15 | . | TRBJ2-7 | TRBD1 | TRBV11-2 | TGTGCCAGCAGCTTAGTTCCCGGGACAGTCTACGAGCAGTACTTC | CASSLVPGTVYEQYF
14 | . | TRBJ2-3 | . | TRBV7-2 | TGTGCCAGCAGCTTAGATGCTAGCACAGATACGCAGTATTTT | CASSLDASTDTQYF
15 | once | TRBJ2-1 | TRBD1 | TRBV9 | TGTGCCAGCAGCGTAGGCATGGACAGGGTAGATGAGCAGTTCTTC | CASSVGMDRVDEQFF
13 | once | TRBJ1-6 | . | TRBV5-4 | TGTGCCAGCAGCTTGCAAGGTCAATCACCCCTCCACTTT | CASSLQGQSPLHF
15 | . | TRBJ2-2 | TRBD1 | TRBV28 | TGTGCCAGCAGACCGGGACAGGGGGCAGGGGGGGAGCTGTTTTTT | CASRPGQGAGGELFF
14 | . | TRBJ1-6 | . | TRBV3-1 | TGTGCCAGCAGCCAAATGCGGGGTAATTCACCCCTCCACTTT | CASSQMRGNSPLHF
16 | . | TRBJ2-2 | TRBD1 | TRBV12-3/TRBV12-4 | TGTGCCAGCTTCTTACGGCAGGGGGACGGGACCGGGGAGCTGTTTTTT | CASFLRQGDGTGELFF
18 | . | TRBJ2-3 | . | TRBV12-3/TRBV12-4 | TGTGCCAGCAGTCCCAGTAGGGGGGGCCGCCTATGGACGGATACGCAGTATTTT | CASSPSRGGRLWTDTQYF
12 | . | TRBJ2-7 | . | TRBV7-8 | TGTGCCAGCAGCTTAAGGGTCGGCGAGCAGTACTTC | CASSLRVGEQYF